Following are 24 T cell receptor beta chains from one sample sequenced in a study of CD8 T cells in Susac syndrome. Random hexamers were used to reverse transcribe an amount of roughly 0.5 to 1 ug RNA. Each CDR3 protein gets one entry after TCRdb re-called the immunoSEQ multiplex PCR reads with MiXCR. The top ten hold 0.09% to 0.15% of the sample, which has about 430,000 distinct CDR3 sequences, about 85% seen once. The sample was CD8+ T cells from PBMCs. Receptor source: a human donor with multiple sclerosis.

This clonotype was seen once. This rearrangement joins TRBV28 to TRBJ2-1; 7 bases match TRBD2. There are 15 residues in the CDR3. CDR1 is MDHEN and CDR2 is SYDVKM in the germline V gene. With 4 bases clipped from V and 6 bases from J, the junction kept 9 bases outside the gene matches. The CDR3 nucleotides read TGTGCCAGCAGTTACGGGGGAGGGCCTTTCAATGAGCAGTTCTTC. Protein: CASSYGGGPFNEQFF.

The V call is TRBV10-3, the J call TRBJ2-1; 11 nucleotides agree with TRBD2. Trimming at V came to 6 bases and at J to 4 bases, leaving 26 bases not matched to a gene. CDR1 is ENHRY, CDR2 SYGVKD, per germline. The CDR3 is made up of 22 amino acids. CDR3 nucleotides: TGTGCCATCAGGCTAACAGCCGGGACGGCGGCCGGGACTAGCGGCTCATACAATGAGCAGTTCTTC. Its protein is CAIRLTAGTAAGTSGSYNEQFF.

The chain has TRBV12-3 or TRBV12-4 and TRBJ1-2; tentative D call: TRBD1 (5 bases). V was cut by 6 bases and J by 0 bases, with 11 bases left in between. The CDR3 spans 14 residues. CDR3 sequence reads: CASRGDGANYGYTF. Written as DNA, the CDR3 is TGTGCCAGCAGGGGGGACGGAGCTAACTATGGCTACACCTTC.

This sequence joins TRBV12-5 and TRBJ1-2; D gene ambiguous. V was clipped by 3 bases and J by 6 bases, with 14 bases between them. The length of the CDR3 is 14 residues. Per the germline V gene, CDR1 is LGHNT and CDR2 is FRNRAP. CDR3 in amino acids: CASGFETEFDGYTF. The CDR3 DNA is TGTGCTAGTGGTTTCGAGACCGAGTTTGATGGCTACACCTTC.

The J gene is TRBJ2-3, the V gene TRBV24-1; TRBD1 might be the D (6 bases). This CDR3 spans 14 amino acids. Germline CDR1 reads KGHDR; CDR2 reads SFDVKD. V was clipped by 8 bases and J by 0 bases, with 11 bases between them. This chain's CDR3 is CATKGHASTDTQYF. The CDR3 DNA follows: TGTGCCACCAAGGGACACGCGAGCACAGATACGCAGTATTTT.

The V call is TRBV7-9, the J call TRBJ2-1; TRBD2 matches at 8 bases. This CDR3 has 16 amino acids. The V and J ends lost 3 bases and 2 bases, in that order; junction bases with no gene match: 6. Per germline, CDR1 SEHNR and CDR2 FQNEAQ (reference sequence). CDR3 sequence: CASSFQRELPYNEQFF. The CDR3 DNA reads as TGTGCCAGCAGCTTCCAGCGGGAGCTGCCCTACAATGAGCAGTTCTTC.

The chain carries TRBV5-1 and TRBJ2-5, with D possibly TRBD2 on 5 matching bases. Trimming took off 3 bases at V and 0 bases at J, with 12 bases between the two ends. Germline CDR1 and CDR2: SGHRS and YFSETQ. This CDR3 is built from 15 residues. The CDR3 nucleotides are TGCGCCAGCAGCTGGAGGCTCGAAGACCAAGAGACCCAGTACTTC. The encoded protein is CASSWRLEDQETQYF.

The chain links TRBV2 to TRBJ2-2, with 7 bases identical to TRBD1. The CDR3 loop spans 19 amino acids. Germline values: CDR1 SNHLY, CDR2 FYNNEI. V shed 4 bases and J 1 base; nucleotides not matched to a gene: 15. The CDR3 DNA is TGTGCCAGCAGTGTTTCCCGGGACAGCCAACCTAAGAACACCGGGGAGCTGTTTTTT. This codes for CASSVSRDSQPKNTGELFF.

The chain uses TRBV29-1 and TRBJ1-1, with 8 nucleotides matching TRBD1. The CDR3 is 13 residues long. Germline values: CDR1 SQVTM, CDR2 ANQGSEA. The V and J ends lost 5 bases and 1 base, in that order; junction bases with no gene match: 3. The DNA for the CDR3 is TGCAGCGTTTGGGGGACAGGGAACACTGAAGCTTTCTTT. Protein product: CSVWGTGNTEAFF.

The chain couples TRBV7-9 to TRBJ1-4, with D hard to call. This CDR3 comprises 16 residues. Between the trimmed V and J ends, which lost 6 bases and 1 base, there was a span of 15 bases. Germline CDR1 reads SEHNR; CDR2 reads FQNEAQ (reference sequence). CDR3 DNA: TGTGCCAGCAGGGACGGAAAGGAGGGAACTAATGAAAAACTGTTTTTT. Amino acid sequence: CASRDGKEGTNEKLFF.

This clonotype was counted a single time. J is TRBJ1-2 and V is TRBV30; a possible D gene is TRBD1 (6 bases). There are 13 residues in the CDR3. The germline CDR1 and CDR2 sequences are GTSNPN and SVGIG (reference sequence). Trimming removed 0 bases from V and 8 bases from J, with 13 bases in between. CDR3 DNA: TGTGCCTGGAGTGTAATGGGGGCGGGCGGCTACACCTTC. It specifies CAWSVMGAGGYTF.

V gene TRBV19 combines with J gene TRBJ2-1; D call uncertain. V lost 7 bases and J lost 9, with 19 bases in between. CDR1 and CDR2 (germline): LNHDA, SQIVND (reference sequence). CDR3 length equals 14 residues. The CDR3: CASNSHNVDSEQFF. The CDR3 nucleotides read TGTGCCAGTAACTCGCATAATGTAGATAGTGAGCAGTTCTTC.

The chain combines TRBV11-2 with TRBJ2-7; no firm D call. CDR1 and CDR2 from the germline V gene are SGHAT and FQNNGV. V gave up 5 bases and J gave up 3 bases, with 14 bases separating them. CDR3 length: 14 amino acids. CDR3 DNA sequence: TGTGCCAGCAGCCTCCTTGGTAGAATCTACGAGCAGTACTTC. Residues: CASSLLGRIYEQYF.

The chain joins TRBV25-1 to TRBJ2-2; tentatively, D is TRBD1 or TRBD2 (5 bases each). Trimming removed 3 bases at V and 0 bases at J, with 14 bases between. The germline gives CDR1 MGHDK, CDR2 SYGVNS. This CDR3 contains 17 residues. CDR3 nucleotide sequence: TGTGCCAGCAGTGATGGGACCGGGACGGCGAACACCGGGGAGCTGTTTTTT. This sequence encodes CASSDGTGTANTGELFF.

The count of this clonotype is one. The chain employs TRBV20-1 and TRBJ2-7, with 9 bases fitting TRBD1. CDR1 is DFQATT and CDR2 is SNEGSKA in the germline V gene (reference sequence). CDR3 length equals 15 residues. V was pared by 1 base and J by 1 base, with 5 bases of the junction left unmatched. The CDR3 DNA sequence: TGCAGTGCTAGAGGAGGACAGGGGAGGTCCTACGAGCAGTACTTC. Its protein is CSARGGQGRSYEQYF.

As DNA, the CDR3 is TGTGCCAGCAGCTGGCTGGGAGGCACCAGCACAGATACGCAGTATTTT. Amino acids: CASSWLGGTSTDTQYF. The rearrangement uses TRBV11-2 and TRBJ2-3; D perhaps matches TRBD2 (6 bases). The V end was cut by 4 bases, the J end by 0 bases, with 14 bases between. The CDR3 is 16 residues long. The V gene's germline CDR1 is SGHAT and CDR2 FQNNGV.

The chain carries TRBV28 and TRBJ2-3; 7 nucleotides align to TRBD2. V lost 6 bases and J lost 0; bases outside the gene matches: 12. The CDR3 runs to 17 residues. The V gene's germline CDR1 is MDHEN and CDR2 SYDVKM. In DNA, the CDR3 is TGTGCCAGCAGGCCCCTAGCGGTGCACGCTAGCACAGATACGCAGTATTTT. Encoded protein: CASRPLAVHASTDTQYF.

The chain carries TRBV2 and TRBJ2-2; a weak D match, TRBD1 (6 bases). CDR1 is SNHLY, CDR2 FYNNEI, per germline. The CDR3 extends over 11 amino acids. CDR3 sequence reads: CAIQGPGELFF. In DNA, the CDR3 is TGTGCAATACAGGGCCCCGGGGAGCTGTTTTTT.

The chain combines TRBV4-1 with TRBJ2-3, with 12 bases that match TRBD2. Germline V gives CDR1 MGHRA, CDR2 YSYEKL. CDR3 size: 19 residues. The trim removed 0 bases at V and 0 bases at J, leaving 7 bases unmatched. In nucleotides, the CDR3 is TGCGCCAGCAGCCAAGAGGCGCTAGCGGGAGGGTCTAGCACAGATACGCAGTATTTT. This encodes CASSQEALAGGSSTDTQYF.

V gene TRBV28 combines with J gene TRBJ2-1; 9 nucleotides agree with TRBD1. Germline assignment: CDR1 MDHEN and CDR2 SYDVKM. The CDR3 extends over 13 amino acids. Losses at the gene ends were 7 bases for V and 7 bases for J; bases not matched to a gene: 5. The CDR3 region is CASTDRGGNEQFF. CDR3 bases: TGTGCCAGCACTGACAGGGGGGGGAATGAGCAGTTCTTC.

The chain joins TRBV3-1 to TRBJ2-7; TRBD2 agrees at 11 bases. Germline assignment: CDR1 LGHDT and CDR2 YNNKEL (reference sequence). The CDR3 loop spans 17 amino acids. V shed 6 bases, J shed 1 base, and the junction held 11 bases outside the gene matches. In DNA, the CDR3 is TGTGCCAGCAGTACTAACCTAGCGGGGGGACCGTCCTACGAGCAGTACTTC. As protein: CASSTNLAGGPSYEQYF.

The rearrangement joins TRBV29-1 to TRBJ2-7; D ambiguous. CDR3 length: 14 amino acids. Trimming left V 3 bases short and J 6 bases short, with 18 bases between. Germline CDR1 reads SQVTM; CDR2 reads ANQGSEA. The CDR3 DNA reads TGCAGCGTTGAGACGGTTGGATTAGGCTTCGAGCAGTACTTC. The encoded protein is CSVETVGLGFEQYF.

V is TRBV4-1 and J is TRBJ1-1; 7 nucleotides line up with TRBD1. The CDR3 spans 15 residues. Germline CDR1 and CDR2: MGHRA and YSYEKL. V gave up 2 bases and J gave up 5 bases; unmatched junction bases: 8. The CDR3 sequence is CASSQSPTGYTEAFF. The CDR3 nucleotides are TGCGCCAGCAGCCAAAGCCCGACAGGGTATACTGAAGCTTTCTTT.

This clonotype was seen just once. The chain uses TRBV5-4 and TRBJ2-5; D uncertain. The CDR3 is 13 amino acids. The V gene's germline CDR1 is SGHNT and CDR2 YYREEE (reference sequence). Trimming removed 4 bases at V and 2 bases at J, with 9 bases between. CDR3 sequence: CASSTAIQETQYF. CDR3 bases: TGTGCCAGCAGCACTGCCATACAAGAGACCCAGTACTTC.